The following is a TCR beta chain sequence with its context. No antigen is known for it. The data derive from a study of T cell responses to AZD1222 COVID-19 vaccine. Here immunoSEQ multiplex PCR was the method, and the copy in TCRdb shows in-frame clones only, minus some. The table has roughly 110,000 clones, 87% seen once; the top ten hold approximately 4.8%. With 3 bases removed from V and 3 bases from J, the gap between germline ends came to 11 bases. This CDR3 has 15 amino acids. Germline-derived CDR1 and CDR2 are ENHRY and SYGVKD. Findings and caveats of the study: Researchers took repertoire samples only after the peak T cell response had come.

Here the sequenced sample was peripheral blood, taken 28 days after the second AZD1222 dose. This chain connects TRBV10-3 to TRBJ2-2; D possibly corresponds to TRBD1 (5 bases). The clonotype comes from an adult who received the AZD1222 COVID-19 vaccine. CDR3 nucleotide sequence: TGTGCCATCAGTGATTTAGGGGTTGACACCGGGGAGCTGTTTTTT. This encodes CAISDLGVDTGELFF.